The sequence of this T cell receptor beta chain was determined in a study of blood T cell repertoires in COVID-19. Looking at the study overall: T cells, B-cell-depleted T cells, or PBMCs provided the cDNA or gDNA that served as material.

This CDR3 spans 16 amino acids. Germline V CDR1 and CDR2: MDHEN, SYDVKM. The V gene lost 1 base and the J gene lost 0 bases, with 12 bases spanning the gap. The study recruited people aged about 18 to 89 years across 24 US areas. Cohorts were based on clinical histories the participants reported. Two negative PCRs, clearance, or symptom resolution characterized the recovered Cohort 3 donors. Clones were read by immunoSEQ multiplex PCR, and TCRdb kept only the in-frame ones, dropping some. In the table there are hundreds of thousands of clones, 88% of which are singletons. The sequence was obtained from a woman between 50 and 59 years old who had recovered from COVID-19. The sample taken for sequencing was PBMCs or T cells enriched from blood (not recorded which). The rearrangement uses TRBV28 and TRBJ1-1, with TRBD1 as a possible D gene (5 bases). The CDR3 DNA is TGTGCCAGCAGTTTATCCAGGACACGCATGAACACTGAAGCTTTCTTT. Amino acids: CASSLSRTRMNTEAFF.